This paragraph reports one T cell receptor (beta chain). This sample was included in a study of blood T cell repertoires in COVID-19. Study in general: T cells, B-cell-depleted T cells, or PBMCs supplied cDNA or gDNA.

Libraries were prepared by immunoSEQ multiplex PCR; TCRdb keeps only in-frame clonotypes and omits some of them. The sample holds roughly 120,000 clones; approximately 84% are singletons and the top ten take 8.1%. The sequenced sample consisted of peripheral blood. This receptor was identified in a woman in her forties with acute or convalescent COVID-19.

CDR3 sequence: CASSYPGTGSYEQYF. The CDR3 DNA follows: TGTGCCAGCAGCTATCCCGGGACAGGGTCCTACGAGCAGTACTTC. The V call is TRBV5-4, the J call TRBJ2-7; 9 bases fit TRBD1. CDR1 SGHNT and CDR2 YYREEE come from the germline V gene (reference sequence). Trimming removed 3 bases from V and 1 base from J; junction bases left unmatched: 5. CDR3 length equals 15 residues.